This entry lists 12 T cell receptor beta chains sequenced from one sample in a study of T-cell memory formation after mild COVID-19 (dated by TCRdb to the early 2020s). The library was produced with 5' RACE. The listed sequencing device is Illumina NovaSeq 6000. TCRdb trimmed the raw reads at Q25, called clones with MiXCR and kept productive beta chains. Rows matching on CDR3 protein sequence are summarized as one entry with the most common DNA and genes. The sample profile shows about 350,000 distinct CDR3 sequences; about 13% of them were found once. Roughly 20% of the sample is taken by the ten largest. The sequencing sample was made of PBMCs or a T cell subset sorted from them (not recorded which). These receptor sequences come from a man aged 18 to 35 who had mild COVID-19 (a few samples of this study predate the infection). The sample titles of this study are shuffled in the database, so cell type and time point are left out; the donor was told from shared clones.

The chain uses TRBV2 and TRBJ2-3, with TRBD1 matching 10 bases. The trim removed 5 bases at V and 6 bases at J, leaving 8 bases unmatched. The CDR3 extends over 15 amino acids. Looked up from germline, CDR1 is SNHLY and CDR2 is FYNNEI. In DNA form, the CDR3 reads TGTGCCAGCAGTCAGGACAGGGGGAATTGGGATACGCAGTATTTT. Protein sequence: CASSQDRGNWDTQYF.

The chain employs TRBV20-1 and TRBJ1-1; D is unresolved. CDR1 and CDR2 (germline): DFQATT, SNEGSKA (reference sequence). CDR3 length: 11 amino acids. Trimming cost V 5 bases and J 0 bases, with 4 bases left between them. The CDR3 nucleotides read TGCAGTGCTTCGGTGAACACTGAAGCTTTCTTT. It specifies CSASVNTEAFF.

In its sample, this clonotype was seen a few times. A junction boundary mismatches the germline segment, possibly from a read error. This sequence joins TRBV6-2 or TRBV6-3 and TRBJ2-1, with a weak D call TRBD2 (6 bases). Germline lookup yields CDR1 MNHEY and CDR2 SVGEGT. CDR3 size: 11 residues. This CDR3 is CASEDGGLLVF. The DNA of the CDR3 is TGTGCCAGCGAAGACGGGGGACTTTTGGTCTTC.

This sequence joins TRBV5-1 and TRBJ2-3; TRBD2 matches at 12 bases. The CDR3 length is 17 residues. Germline V gene sequence: CDR1 SGHRS, CDR2 YFSETQ. The J segment lost 4 bases and the V segment lost 4 bases, leaving 10 bases of the junction unmatched. This CDR3 reads CASSALAGGPGSDTQYF. CDR3 nucleotides: TGCGCCAGCAGCGCCCTAGCGGGGGGGCCCGGGTCAGATACGCAGTATTTT. Full variable domain (remainder filled in from reference TRBV5-1 and TRBJ2-3): KAGVTQTPRYLIKTRGQQVTLSCSPISGHRSVSWYQQTPGQGLQFLFEYFSETQRNKGNFPGRFSGRQFSNSRSEMNVSTLELGDSALYLCASSALAGGPGSDTQYFGPGTRLTVL.

The J gene is TRBJ2-1, the V gene TRBV20-1; the match to TRBD1 covers 9 bases. J was trimmed by 4 bases and V by 0 bases; bases with no gene match: 4. The CDR3 totals 15 residues. Per the germline V gene, CDR1 is DFQATT and CDR2 is SNEGSKA (reference sequence). Written as DNA, the CDR3 is TGCAGTGCTAGAGATCCGGGACAGGGTTACAATGAGCAGTTCTTC. This encodes CSARDPGQGYNEQFF.

This clonotype was observed a few times. V gene TRBV5-4 combines with J gene TRBJ2-1; D is unresolved. V lost 3 bases and J lost 12, with 16 bases in between. The CDR3 covers 13 residues. Germline-derived CDR1 and CDR2 are SGHNT and YYREEE (reference sequence). CDR3 in DNA: TGTGCCAGCAGCTCGGTTGACTCCATGGCGCAGTTCTTC. This encodes CASSSVDSMAQFF.

The genes are TRBV5-4 and TRBJ2-1, with 11 bases that match TRBD2. CDR3 size: 15 residues. Trimming took 4 bases from V and 6 from J; bases not matched to a gene: 6. CDR1 is SGHNT, CDR2 YYREEE, per germline (reference sequence). CDR3 sequence (DNA): TGTGCCAGCAGCCCTACTAGCGGGGGAACCAATGAGCAGTTCTTC. It codes for CASSPTSGGTNEQFF. Using reference TRBV5-4 and TRBJ2-1 for the parts outside the CDR3, the full variable domain is ETGVTQSPTHLIKTRGQQVTLRCSSQSGHNTVSWYQQALGQGPQFIFQYYREEENGRGNFPPRFSGLQFPNYSSELNVNALELDDSALYLCASSPTSGGTNEQFFGPGTRLTVL.

This rearrangement joins TRBV20-1 to TRBJ2-3, with D possibly TRBD1 on 6 matching bases. CDR3 size: 13 residues. V shed 6 bases and J shed 7 bases, with 17 bases lying between them. Per germline, CDR1 DFQATT and CDR2 SNEGSKA (reference sequence). In nucleotides, the CDR3 is TGCAGTGCGATGATAGTAAGGGGGAATACGCAGTATTTT. As protein: CSAMIVRGNTQYF.

The sample holds a few counts of this clonotype. The genes are TRBV30 and TRBJ2-5, with TRBD2 identical over 7 bases. CDR1 and CDR2 (germline): GTSNPN, SVGIG (reference sequence). The CDR3 runs to 13 residues. J was trimmed by 0 bases and V by 6 bases; bases with no gene match: 4. CDR3 bases: TGTGCCTGCCAACGGGGGGACCAAGAGACCCAGTACTTC. This translates into CACQRGDQETQYF.

This clonotype was seen many times. The junction shows a germline mismatch at one end, possibly a read error. The CDR3 loop reads CASSRDRVNTEAFF. DNA for the CDR3: TGTGCCAGTAGTAGGGACAGGGTGAACACTGAAGCTTTCTTT. This chain uses TRBV5-1 with TRBJ1-1; 9 positions agree with TRBD1. Germline loops: CDR1 SGHRS, CDR2 YFSETQ. This CDR3 spans 14 amino acids.

This clonotype has at least ten counts. The chain has TRBV7-2 and TRBJ2-1, with unresolved D. The CDR3 is 11 residues long. V dropped 5 bases and J dropped 9 bases, with 8 bases sitting between them. The V gene's germline CDR1 is SGHTA and CDR2 FQGNSA. The CDR3 DNA sequence: TGTGCCAGCAGCCAACTTGGTGAGCAGTTCTTC. Protein product: CASSQLGEQFF. Full variable domain (missing parts from reference TRBV7-2 and TRBJ2-1): GAGVSQSPSNKVTEKGKDVELRCDPISGHTALYWYRQSLGQGLEFLIYFQGNSAPDKSGLPSDRFSAERTGGSVSTLTIQRTQQEDSAVYLCASSQLGEQFFGPGTRLTVL.

This clonotype has only a few counts. This chain uses TRBV5-1 with TRBJ2-6; D unclear. The germline V gene has CDR1 SGHRS and CDR2 YFSETQ. V dropped 0 bases and J dropped 1 base, with 5 bases sitting between them. The CDR3 has 15 amino acids. CDR3 sequence (DNA): TGCGCCAGCAGCTTGGCGACATCTGGGGCCAACGTCCTGACTTTC. This codes for CASSLATSGANVLTF.